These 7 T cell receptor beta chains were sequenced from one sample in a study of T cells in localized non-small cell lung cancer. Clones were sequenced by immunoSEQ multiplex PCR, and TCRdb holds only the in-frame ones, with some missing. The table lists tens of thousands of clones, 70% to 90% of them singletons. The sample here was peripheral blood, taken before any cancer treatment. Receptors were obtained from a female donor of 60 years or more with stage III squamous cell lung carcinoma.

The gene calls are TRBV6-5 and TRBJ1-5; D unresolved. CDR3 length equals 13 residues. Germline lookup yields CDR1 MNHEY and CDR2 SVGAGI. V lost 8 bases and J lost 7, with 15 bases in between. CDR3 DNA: TGTGCCAGCGCCACGTCCGCGTGGCAGCCCCAGCATTTT. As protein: CASATSAWQPQHF.

The CDR3 is CASSPGRTNQPQHF. CDR3 bases: TGTGCCAGCAGCCCCGGACGGACCAATCAGCCCCAGCATTTT. The chain uses TRBV7-2 and TRBJ1-5; no reliable D call. V was shortened by 5 bases and J by 3 bases, with 11 bases between the two germline ends. Germline V lookup: CDR1 SGHTA, CDR2 FQGNSA. The CDR3 totals 14 residues.

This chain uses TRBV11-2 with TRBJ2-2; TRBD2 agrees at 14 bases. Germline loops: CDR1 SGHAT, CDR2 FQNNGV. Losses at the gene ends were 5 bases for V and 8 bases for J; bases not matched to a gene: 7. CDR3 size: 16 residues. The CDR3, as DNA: TGTGCCAGCAGCAGCCCGGGACTAGCGGGAGCAGGGGAGCTGTTTTTT. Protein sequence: CASSSPGLAGAGELFF.

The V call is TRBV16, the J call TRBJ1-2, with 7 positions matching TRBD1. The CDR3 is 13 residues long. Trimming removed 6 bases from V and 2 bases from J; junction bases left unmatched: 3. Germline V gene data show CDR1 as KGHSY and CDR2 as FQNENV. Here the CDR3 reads CASSRDSNYGYTF. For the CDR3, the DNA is TGTGCCAGCAGTCGGGACAGCAACTATGGCTACACCTTC.

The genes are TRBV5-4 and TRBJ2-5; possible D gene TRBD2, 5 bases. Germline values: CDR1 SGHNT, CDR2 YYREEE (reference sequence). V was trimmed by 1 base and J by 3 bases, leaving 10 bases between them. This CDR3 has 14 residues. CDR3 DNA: TGTGCCAGCAGCTTGCCTAGCATAAAAGAGACCCAGTACTTC. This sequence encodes CASSLPSIKETQYF.

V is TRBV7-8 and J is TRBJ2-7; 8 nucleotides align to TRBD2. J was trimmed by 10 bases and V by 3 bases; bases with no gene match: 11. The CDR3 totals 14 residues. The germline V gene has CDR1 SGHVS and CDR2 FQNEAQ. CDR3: CASSFGGGTTEQYF. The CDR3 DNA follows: TGTGCCAGCAGCTTCGGGGGGGGCACCACGGAACAGTACTTC.

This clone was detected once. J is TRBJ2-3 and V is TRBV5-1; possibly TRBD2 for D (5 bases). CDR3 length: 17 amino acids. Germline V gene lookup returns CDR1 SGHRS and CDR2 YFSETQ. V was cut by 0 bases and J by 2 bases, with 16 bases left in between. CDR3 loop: CASSLEGAGLLTDTQYF. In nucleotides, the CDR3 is TGCGCCAGCAGCTTGGAAGGCGCAGGACTTCTCACAGATACGCAGTATTTT.